The source of this TCR beta chain is a study of blood T cell repertoires in COVID-19. Study overall: Spain, Italy and the United States supplied samples that represented acute and convalescent COVID-19.

CDR1 is MDHEN and CDR2 is SYDVKM in the germline V gene. V lost 7 bases to trimming and J lost 1 base; unmatched junction nucleotides: 6. The length of the CDR3 is 15 residues. Data came from immunoSEQ multiplex PCR; TCRdb stores just in-frame clones and leaves some out. The table lists 93,000 or so clones, about 90% of them singletons. The chain combines TRBV28 with TRBJ1-1, with TRBD1 identical over 10 bases. The sequencing sample was made of peripheral blood. The receptor was isolated from a man aged 50-59 years in a cohort sampled during active COVID-19. CDR3: CASKKTGGQNTEAFF. The CDR3 nucleotides are TGTGCCAGCAAAAAGACAGGGGGCCAGAACACTGAAGCTTTCTTT. Based on the CDR3 plus reference TRBV28 and TRBJ1-1, the full variable domain is DVKVTQSSRYLVKRTGEKVFLECVQDMDHENMFWYRQDPGLGLRLIYFSYDVKMKEKGDIPEGYSVSREKKERFSLILESASTNQTSMYLCASKKTGGQNTEAFFGQGTRLTVV.